What follows describes a single T cell receptor beta chain. No antigen is known for it. This CDR3 has 14 amino acids. The germline CDR1 and CDR2 sequences are SQVTM and ANQGSEA. V lost 6 bases and J 0 bases, leaving 12 bases between the germline ends. Whole-study findings and limits: Tumor Tregs overlapped most with tumor, then blood, naive CD4+ cells.

Semi-nested PCR with Nested Universal Primer A followed constant-region reverse priming of full-length variable regions. From the 5' RACE reads, TCRdb called clonotypes with MiXCR, one entry per CDR3 protein. The sample consists of about 41,000 distinct CDR3 sequences, 29% of them appearing once. The origin of this receptor is a female donor with breast cancer. Specimen: memory CD4+ T cells sorted from a lymph node. Subset of the sample: memory CD4+ T cells, CD4+CD45RO+CD25-. The chain couples TRBV29-1 to TRBJ2-1; maybe TRBD1 (6 bases). The CDR3 sequence is CSVWTANSYNEQFF. As DNA, the CDR3 is TGCAGCGTGTGGACAGCAAACTCCTACAATGAGCAGTTCTTC.